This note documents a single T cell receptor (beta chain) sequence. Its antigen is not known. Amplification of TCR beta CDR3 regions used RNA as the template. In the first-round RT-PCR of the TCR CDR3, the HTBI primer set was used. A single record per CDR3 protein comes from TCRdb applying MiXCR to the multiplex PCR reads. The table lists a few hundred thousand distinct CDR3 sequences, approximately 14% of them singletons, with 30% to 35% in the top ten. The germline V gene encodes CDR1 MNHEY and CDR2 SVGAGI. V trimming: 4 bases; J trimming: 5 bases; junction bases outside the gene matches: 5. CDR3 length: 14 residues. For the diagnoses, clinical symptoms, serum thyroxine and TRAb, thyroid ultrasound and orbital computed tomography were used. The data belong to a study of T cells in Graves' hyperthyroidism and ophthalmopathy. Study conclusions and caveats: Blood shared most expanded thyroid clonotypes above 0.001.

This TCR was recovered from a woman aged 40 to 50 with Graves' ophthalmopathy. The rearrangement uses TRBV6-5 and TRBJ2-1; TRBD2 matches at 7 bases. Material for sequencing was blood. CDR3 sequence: CASSSRGSDNEQFF. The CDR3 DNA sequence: TGTGCCAGCAGTTCGCGGGGGAGCGACAATGAGCAGTTCTTC.